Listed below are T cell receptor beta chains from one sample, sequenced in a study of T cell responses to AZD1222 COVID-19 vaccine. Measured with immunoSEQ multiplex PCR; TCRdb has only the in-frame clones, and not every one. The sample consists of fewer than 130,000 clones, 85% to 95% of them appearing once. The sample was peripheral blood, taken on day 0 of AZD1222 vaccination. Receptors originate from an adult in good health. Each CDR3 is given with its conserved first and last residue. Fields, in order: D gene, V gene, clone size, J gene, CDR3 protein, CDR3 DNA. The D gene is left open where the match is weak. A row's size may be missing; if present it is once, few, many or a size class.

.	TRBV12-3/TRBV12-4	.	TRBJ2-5	CASSRGQETQYF	TGTGCCAGCAGTCGGGGGCAAGAGACCCAGTACTTC
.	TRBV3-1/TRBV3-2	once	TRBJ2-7	CASSHGIGEQYF	TGTGCCAGCAGCCATGGGATTGGCGAGCAGTACTTC
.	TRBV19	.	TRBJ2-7	CACGDNAYEQYF	TGTGCCTGCGGGGACAATGCCTACGAGCAGTACTTC
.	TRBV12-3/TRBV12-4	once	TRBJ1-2	CASSFQGRYTF	TGTGCCAGCAGTTTTCAGGGACGCTACACCTTC
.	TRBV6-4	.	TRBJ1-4	CASSDRPPEMEKLFF	TGTGCCAGCAGTGATCGGCCCCCTGAGATGGAAAAACTGTTTTTT
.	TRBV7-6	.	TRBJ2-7	CASSPGEGGPDGQYF	TGTGCCAGCAGCCCTGGGGAGGGGGGACCGGATGGGCAGTACTTC
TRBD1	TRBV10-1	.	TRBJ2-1	CASSKGQGANEQFF	TGCGCCAGCAGTAAAGGACAGGGGGCGAATGAGCAGTTCTTC
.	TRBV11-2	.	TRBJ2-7	CASSLSSWTTEQYF	TGTGCCAGCAGCCTATCCTCCTGGACTACCGAGCAGTACTTC
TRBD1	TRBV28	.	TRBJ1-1	CASSTPGQGNTEAFF	TGTGCCAGCAGTACACCGGGACAGGGGAACACTGAAGCTTTCTTT
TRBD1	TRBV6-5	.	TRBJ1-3	CASRPPTGAGNTIYF	TGTGCCAGCAGGCCCCCGACAGGGGCTGGAAACACCATATATTTT
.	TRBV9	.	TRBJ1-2	CASSSGSRYYGYTF	TGTGCCAGCAGCTCGGGCAGCCGGTACTATGGCTACACCTTC
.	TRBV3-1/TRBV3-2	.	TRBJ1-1	CASSQGSTEAFF	TGTGCCAGCAGCCAGGGTAGCACTGAAGCTTTCTTT
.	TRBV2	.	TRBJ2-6	CASSDSSGANVLTF	TGTGCCAGCAGTGACAGCTCTGGGGCCAACGTCCTGACTTTC
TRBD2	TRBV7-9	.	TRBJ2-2	CASSLGLAGVTGELFF	TGTGCCAGCAGCTTAGGACTAGCGGGGGTCACCGGGGAGCTGTTTTTT
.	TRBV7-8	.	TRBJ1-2	CASSLPGSPYGYTF	TGTGCCAGCAGCTTACCAGGCAGCCCCTATGGCTACACCTTC
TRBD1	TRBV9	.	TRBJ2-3	CASSAGQGTDTQYF	TGTGCCAGCAGCGCAGGACAGGGCACAGATACGCAGTATTTT
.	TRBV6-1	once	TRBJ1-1	CASSEATGMETEAFF	TGTGCCAGCAGTGAAGCTACGGGGATGGAAACTGAAGCTTTCTTT
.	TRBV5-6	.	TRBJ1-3	CASSLAGNTIYF	TGTGCCAGCAGCTTGGCTGGAAACACCATATATTTT
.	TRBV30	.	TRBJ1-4	CAWSRRGGNEKLFF	TGTGCCTGGAGTAGGAGGGGGGGCAATGAAAAACTGTTTTTT
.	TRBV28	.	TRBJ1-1	CASSLLPSTEAFF	TGTGCCAGCAGTTTATTACCTAGCACTGAAGCTTTCTTT
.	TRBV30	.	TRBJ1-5	CAWTSNSNQPQHF	TGTGCCTGGACCAGTAATAGCAATCAGCCCCAGCATTTT
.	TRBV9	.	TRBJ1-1	CASSLGGDTEAFF	TGTGCCAGCAGCCTCGGAGGGGACACTGAAGCTTTCTTT
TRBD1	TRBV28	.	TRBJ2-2	CATKTGGVTGELFF	TGTGCCACCAAGACAGGGGGCGTCACCGGGGAGCTGTTTTTT
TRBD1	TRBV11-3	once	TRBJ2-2	CASSQTWGQGNTGELFF	TGTGCCAGCAGCCAAACGTGGGGACAGGGTAACACCGGGGAGCTGTTTTTT
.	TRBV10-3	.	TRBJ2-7	CAIRQDSSYEQYF	TGTGCCATCAGGCAGGACTCCTCCTACGAGCAGTACTTC
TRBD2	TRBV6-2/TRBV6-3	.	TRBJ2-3	CASSDPSGGTDTQYF	TGTGCCAGCAGTGACCCTAGCGGGGGCACAGATACGCAGTATTTT
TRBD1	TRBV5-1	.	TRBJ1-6	CASRPGQGNSPLHF	TGCGCCAGCAGGCCGGGACAGGGGAATTCACCCCTCCACTTT
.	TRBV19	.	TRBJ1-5	CASSNGATGNQPQHF	TGTGCCAGTAGTAATGGGGCGACTGGCAATCAGCCCCAGCATTTT
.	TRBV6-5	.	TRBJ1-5	CASSLQANQPQHF	TGTGCCAGCTCTTTACAGGCCAATCAGCCCCAGCATTTT
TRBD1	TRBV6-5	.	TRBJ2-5	CASSGTVGKTQYF	TGTGCCAGCTCTGGGACAGTCGGAAAGACCCAGTACTTC
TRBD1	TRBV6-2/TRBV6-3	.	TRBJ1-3	CASSKITGALLSGNTIYF	TGTGCCAGCAGTAAAATAACAGGGGCACTTCTCTCTGGAAACACCATATATTTT
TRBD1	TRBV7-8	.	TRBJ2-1	CASSPDRGEYNEQFF	TGTGCCAGCAGTCCTGACAGGGGGGAGTACAATGAGCAGTTCTTC
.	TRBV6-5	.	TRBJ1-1	CASSKIQENTEAFF	TGTGCCAGCAGTAAAATCCAGGAGAACACTGAAGCTTTCTTT
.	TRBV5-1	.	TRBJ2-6	CASSLAEGSRASGANVLTF	TGCGCCAGCAGCTTGGCCGAAGGGTCGCGGGCCTCTGGGGCCAACGTCCTGACTTTC
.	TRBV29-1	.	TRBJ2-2	CSVELSGRNTGELFF	TGCAGCGTTGAATTGTCAGGGCGGAACACCGGGGAGCTGTTTTTT
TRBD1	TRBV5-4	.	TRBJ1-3	CASSWAPGQSSGNTIYF	TGTGCCAGCAGCTGGGCTCCGGGACAGTCCTCTGGAAACACCATATATTTT
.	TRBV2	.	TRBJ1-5	CASRGNSNQPQHF	TGTGCCAGCAGGGGAAATAGCAATCAGCCCCAGCATTTT
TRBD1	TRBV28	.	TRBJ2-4	CASGPSGTGDPIQYF	TGTGCCAGCGGTCCGTCCGGGACAGGGGACCCCATTCAGTACTTC
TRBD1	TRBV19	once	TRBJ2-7	CASSIGTGLAYEQYF	TGTGCCAGTAGTATTGGGACAGGCCTTGCCTACGAGCAGTACTTC
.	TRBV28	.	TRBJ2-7	CASSPDILYEQYF	TGTGCCAGCAGCCCTGACATTTTATACGAGCAGTACTTC
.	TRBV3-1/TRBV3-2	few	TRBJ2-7	CASSRGYEQYF	TGTGCCAGCAGCCGAGGCTACGAGCAGTACTTC
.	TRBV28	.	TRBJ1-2	CASSTTVPNYGYTF	TGTGCCAGCAGTACGACCGTCCCTAACTATGGCTACACCTTC
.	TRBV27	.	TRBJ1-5	CASSLESDGTPYSNQPQHF	TGTGCCAGCAGTTTAGAATCAGACGGGACACCTTATAGCAATCAGCCCCAGCATTTT
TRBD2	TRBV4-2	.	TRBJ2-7	CASSQDLFLAGGYYEQYF	TGTGCCAGCAGCCAAGACTTGTTTCTAGCGGGGGGGTACTACGAGCAGTACTTC
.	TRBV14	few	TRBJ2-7	CASSLDGPYEQYF	TGTGCCAGCAGCCTGGACGGCCCCTACGAGCAGTACTTC
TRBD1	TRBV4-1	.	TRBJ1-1	CASSHRQGKNTEAFF	TGCGCCAGCAGCCACAGACAGGGGAAGAACACTGAAGCTTTCTTT
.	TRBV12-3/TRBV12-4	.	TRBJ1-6	CASSRNSPLHF	TGTGCCAGCAGCCGGAATTCACCCCTCCACTTT